This TCR beta chain came from a study of cytomegalovirus exposure and HLA in healthy donors. Findings and caveats of the study: In vitro assays verified that a few CMV-associated chains recognized CMV antigens specifically.

Researchers ran the PCR with 60 Vbeta and 13 Jbeta primers. TCRdb keeps only in-frame clones here, not all; method: immunoSEQ multiplex PCR. The data show about 210,000 clones, with approximately 80% seen just once and around an eighth held by the top ten. V was pared by 4 bases and J by 7 bases, with 19 bases between. The CDR3 is 16 residues long. Germline lookup yields CDR1 LGHNA and CDR2 YNFKEQ. Concerning this clone: The antigen is unknown.

The clonotype originates from a woman aged 25-40 years in good health and CMV-seropositive. V and J are TRBV4-2 and TRBJ2-2, with D possibly matching TRBD1 (6 bases). Sample: PBMCs. The CDR3 region is CASSPRPTGYHGELFF. Here the CDR3 DNA reads TGTGCCAGCAGCCCGAGACCAACAGGGTATCACGGGGAGCTGTTTTTT.